These 29 T cell receptor beta chains were all obtained from the same sample, sequenced in a study of blood T cells in healthy people across ages. It was with a sample-barcoded 5' primer and a J-beta primer mix that a second PCR of about 6 to 12 cycles was run. TCRdb itself ran the 5' RACE reads through MiXCR, one entry per CDR3 protein. This sample yields fewer than 800,000 distinct CDR3 sequences, of which about 52% are seen a single time; roughly 34% belongs to the top ten. What was sequenced was blood. The source of these receptors is a woman aged 55-69 years in good health.

V usage is TRBV6-5 and J usage is TRBJ2-7; tentatively, D is TRBD1 (6 bases). The DNA end favors TRBJ2-5, so the J call may be wrong. The CDR3 is 15 amino acids. CDR1 is MNHEY and CDR2 is SVGAGI in the germline V gene. The CDR3 reads CASSSRQVSGETQYF. As DNA, the CDR3 is TGTGCCAGCAGTTCAAGACAGGTTTCAGGGGAGACCCAGTACTTC.

The rearrangement links TRBV7-8 to TRBJ2-1, with a possible D match to TRBD2 (6 bases). The CDR3 runs to 16 residues. Trimming removed 7 bases at V and 0 bases at J, with 16 bases between. Per the germline V gene, CDR1 is SGHVS and CDR2 is FQNEAQ. This CDR3 reads CASTLSGTGSYNEQFF. CDR3 bases: TGTGCCAGCACTCTCTCCGGGACTGGCTCCTACAATGAGCAGTTCTTC. The complete variable domain, with remaining parts taken from reference TRBV7-8 and TRBJ2-1, reads GAGVSQSPRYKVAKRGQDVALRCDPISGHVSLFWYQQALGQGPEFLTYFQNEAQLDKSGLPSDRFFAERPEGSVSTLKIQRTQQEDSAVYLCASTLSGTGSYNEQFFGPGTRLTVL.

This clonotype showed up just a few times. The rearrangement joins TRBV20-1 to TRBJ1-5; D is ambiguous. From germline, CDR1 is DFQATT and CDR2 SNEGSKA (reference sequence). V was cut by 0 bases and J by 10 bases, with 19 bases left in between. The CDR3 length is 15 residues. The CDR3 loop reads CSARDRASSLLPQHF. For the CDR3, the DNA is TGCAGTGCTAGAGATCGGGCCAGCAGCTTGCTCCCCCAGCATTTT.

The chain combines TRBV6-5 with TRBJ1-1; unclear D gene. V lost 6 bases and J 2 bases, leaving 13 bases between the germline ends. In germline, CDR1 is MNHEY, CDR2 SVGAGI. This CDR3 is 14 amino acids long. The chain's CDR3 is CASRQRRANTEAFF. DNA for the CDR3: TGTGCCAGCAGACAGAGGAGAGCAAACACTGAAGCTTTCTTT.

This rearrangement joins TRBV6-4 to TRBJ2-3; TRBD1 might be the D (5 bases). The CDR3 runs to 15 residues. The germline CDR1 and CDR2 sequences are MRHNA and SNTAGT. V was clipped by 0 bases and J by 5 bases, with 12 bases between them. The chain's CDR3 is CASSDSRGARDTQYF. DNA of the CDR3: TGTGCCAGCAGTGACTCGCGTGGGGCCCGAGATACGCAGTATTTT.

The genes are TRBV7-2 and TRBJ1-2; D unclear. Trimming took off 6 bases at V and 8 bases at J, with 10 bases between the two ends. The CDR3 is 11 residues long. Per germline, CDR1 SGHTA and CDR2 FQGNSA. This CDR3 reads CASSLVGGYTF. In nucleotides, the CDR3 is TGTGCCAGCAGTTTGGTGGGCGGCTACACCTTC.

This clonotype was observed a handful of times. CDR3 sequence reads: CASELAGGGELFF. The CDR3 DNA follows: TGCGCCAGCGAACTTGCTGGGGGCGGGGAGCTGTTTTTT. This sequence joins TRBV5-1 and TRBJ2-2, with D possibly called TRBD1 or TRBD2 (5 bases each). Trimming shortened V by 7 bases and J by 7 bases, and 14 bases separated the two germline ends. The CDR3 is 13 residues long. Germline V gives CDR1 SGHRS, CDR2 YFSETQ.

The chain combines TRBV5-1 with TRBJ2-3, with 10 bases aligning to TRBD2. From germline, CDR1 is SGHRS and CDR2 YFSETQ. V was clipped by 4 bases and J by 4 bases; unmatched bases: 12. The CDR3 contains 17 residues. CDR3 sequence reads: CASSIQSGRAFADTQYF. CDR3 bases: TGCGCCAGCAGCATCCAAAGCGGGAGGGCCTTCGCAGATACGCAGTATTTT.

The chain couples TRBV6-4 to TRBJ2-2, with D possibly being TRBD1 (5 bases). Deletions cut 6 bases from V and 4 bases from J, with 12 bases between. The germline V gene has CDR1 MRHNA and CDR2 SNTAGT. There are 14 residues in the CDR3. The CDR3 sequence: CASREGAPTGELFF. CDR3 in DNA: TGTGCCAGCAGAGAAGGGGCCCCCACCGGGGAGCTGTTTTTT.

As for this clonotype: One junction end does not reproduce the germline sequence, and a read error may be involved. V usage is TRBV20-1 and J usage is TRBJ1-5, with D maybe TRBD1 (6 bases). The germline V gene encodes CDR1 DFQATT and CDR2 SNEGSKA (reference sequence). The CDR3 runs 13 residues. In nucleotides, the CDR3 is TGCAGCGCTAACAGAGGGGGATCTCAGCCCCAGCATTTT. Its translation: CSANRGGSQPQHF.

The chain carries TRBV20-1 and TRBJ1-2, with D tentatively TRBD1 (6 bases). The germline gives CDR1 DFQATT, CDR2 SNEGSKA (reference sequence). This CDR3 has 13 residues. V lost 6 bases and J 7 bases, leaving 18 bases between the germline ends. CDR3 DNA sequence: TGCAGTGCCATGGGCCGGGGGGGCTCTGGCTACACCTTC. As protein: CSAMGRGGSGYTF.

The chain uses TRBV20-1 and TRBJ2-1; D gene ambiguous. CDR1 is DFQATT, CDR2 SNEGSKA, per germline (reference sequence). The CDR3 extends over 12 amino acids. V lost 2 bases to trimming and J lost 8 bases, with 10 bases between them. The CDR3 DNA sequence: TGCAGTGCTAGAACTGACAAGGATGAGCAGTTCTTC. It encodes CSARTDKDEQFF.

V and J are TRBV20-1 and TRBJ1-4; D might be TRBD1 (5 bases). CDR1 and CDR2 (germline): DFQATT, SNEGSKA (reference sequence). This CDR3 has 12 amino acids. V was clipped by 1 base and J by 6 bases, with 6 bases between them. The CDR3 DNA reads TGCAGTGCTAGAGGAGGGGATGAAAAACTGTTTTTT. It codes for CSARGGDEKLFF.

This clonotype has a handful of counts. The rearrangement joins TRBV20-1 to TRBJ2-7; 11 positions agree with TRBD2. This CDR3 contains 13 residues. V lost 7 bases, J lost 6 bases, and 8 bases stayed unmatched. The germline CDR1 and CDR2 sequences are DFQATT and SNEGSKA (reference sequence). CDR3 nucleotides: TGCAGTGGCCTACTAGCGGGAGTGATCGAGCAGTACTTC. It translates to CSGLLAGVIEQYF.

The chain combines TRBV6-5 with TRBJ2-1, with 7 bases that match TRBD2. With V trimmed by 7 bases and J by 7 bases, 13 bases remained unmatched. The CDR3 totals 15 residues. From germline, CDR1 is MNHEY and CDR2 SVGAGI. The CDR3 nucleotides read TGTGCCAGCACCATAGAGCGGGGCCTTCGAAATGAGCAGTTCTTC. Protein sequence: CASTIERGLRNEQFF.

This chain links TRBV4-3 with TRBJ2-5; D remains ambiguous. The tail of the sequence fits TRBJ2-7 better, so the J call may be wrong. Germline V CDR1 and CDR2: LGHNA, YSLEER. The CDR3 sequence is 12 residues long. CDR3 in DNA: TGCGCCAGCAGCCACGACTTTGGCGAGCAGTACTTC. Translated: CASSHDFGEQYF.

This clonotype was counted only a few times. The V call is TRBV28, the J call TRBJ2-7; D unresolved. Germline V gives CDR1 MDHEN, CDR2 SYDVKM. The CDR3 length is 13 residues. V was pared by 5 bases and J by 0 bases, with 8 bases between. CDR3 loop: CASSPESSYEQYF. For the CDR3, the DNA is TGTGCCAGCAGTCCTGAAAGCTCCTACGAGCAGTACTTC.

This rearrangement joins TRBV10-3 to TRBJ2-7; unclear D gene. The V end lost 4 bases, the J end lost 3 bases, and 7 bases lay between the germline ends. This CDR3 spans 12 amino acids. Germline-derived CDR1 and CDR2 are ENHRY and SYGVKD. CDR3 DNA sequence: TGTGCCATCAGTGGCGGTTTCTACGAGCAGTACTTC. It is translated as CAISGGFYEQYF.

This clonotype was seen a handful of times. The gene calls are TRBV5-1 and TRBJ1-1; D is undetermined. Trimming stripped 4 bases from V and 3 bases from J, with 4 bases between. CDR3 length: 11 residues. CDR1 is SGHRS, CDR2 YFSETQ, per germline. CDR3 protein: CASSTDTEAFF. The CDR3 DNA is TGCGCCAGCAGCACTGACACTGAAGCTTTCTTT.

CDR3 loop: CSATGQGAGNEQFF. The CDR3 DNA reads as TGCAGTGCTACGGGACAGGGGGCCGGCAATGAGCAGTTCTTC. This sequence joins TRBV20-1 and TRBJ2-1, with 12 bases fitting TRBD1. The CDR3 runs 14 residues. The germline V gene encodes CDR1 DFQATT and CDR2 SNEGSKA (reference sequence). Germline trimming cut 4 bases from V and 6 bases from J; bases unmatched to any gene: 4.

A word on this clonotype: A much larger clone lies one base from this, so it may be a read error. The chain links TRBV7-2 to TRBJ1-1; D unresolved. Per germline, CDR1 SGHTA and CDR2 FQGNSA. This CDR3 contains 14 residues. Trimming left V 3 bases short and J 1 base short, with 9 bases between. CDR3 sequence reads: CASSFGRQNTEAFF. In DNA, the CDR3 is TGTGCCAGCAGCTTTGGACGGCAGAACACTGAAGCTTTCTTT.

This clonotype was counted once. J is TRBJ1-5 and V is TRBV20-1, with 7 bases aligning to TRBD1. The germline V gene has CDR1 DFQATT and CDR2 SNEGSKA (reference sequence). This CDR3 contains 14 residues. Trimming at V came to 5 bases and at J to 1 base, leaving 5 bases not matched to a gene. The chain's CDR3 is CSAADRDSNQPQHF. CDR3 bases: TGCAGTGCTGCAGACAGGGACAGCAATCAGCCCCAGCATTTT.

This clonotype was seen a handful of times. V and J are TRBV4-2 and TRBJ2-5; 7 bases are a match to TRBD2. V trimming: 0 bases; J trimming: 11 bases; junction bases outside the gene matches: 6. The CDR3 contains 13 residues. Germline lookup yields CDR1 LGHNA and CDR2 YNFKEQ. CDR3 in DNA: TGTGCCAGCAGCCAAGACCACCAGGGAGGGCAGTACTTC. This gives the protein CASSQDHQGGQYF.

This clonotype has a handful of counts. The chain employs TRBV4-1 and TRBJ2-7, with D uncertain. The germline CDR1 and CDR2 sequences are MGHRA and YSYEKL. The length of the CDR3 is 15 residues. The V end lost 1 base, the J end lost 2 bases, and 12 bases lay between the germline ends. The CDR3 is CASSQGPNEAYEQYF. The CDR3 nucleotides are TGCGCCAGCAGCCAAGGGCCTAACGAGGCCTACGAGCAGTACTTC.

For this clonotype: The junction shows a germline mismatch at one end, possibly a read error. This chain joins TRBV5-1 and TRBJ2-1; 7 nucleotides align to TRBD1. CDR3 length equals 13 residues. Germline V gene lookup returns CDR1 SGHRS and CDR2 YFSETQ. The CDR3 nucleotides read TGCACCAGCAGCCAACAGGGGATGAATGAGCAGTTCTTC. Its protein product is CTSSQQGMNEQFF.

V usage is TRBV5-1 and J usage is TRBJ2-1, with 8 positions matching TRBD1. Matching the DNA end better, TRBJ2-7 makes the J call doubtful. This CDR3 is 15 amino acids long. Germline V gene data show CDR1 as SGHRS and CDR2 as YFSETQ. CDR3 in amino acids: CASSKTGQDYNEQYF. Here the CDR3 DNA reads TGCGCCAGCAGCAAAACGGGACAGGACTACAATGAGCAGTACTTC.

CDR3 residues: CSVLGYQETQFF. CDR3 nucleotide sequence: TGCAGCGTGCTTGGCTACCAAGAGACCCAGTTCTTC. The V and J genes are TRBV29-1 and TRBJ2-5; no definite D call. The J call is doubtful: the DNA matches TRBJ2-1 better. CDR1 SQVTM and CDR2 ANQGSEA come from the germline V gene. The CDR3 has 12 amino acids.

The CDR3 reads CASRYFAEQYF. CDR3 DNA: TGTGCCAGCCGATACTTTGCCGAGCAGTACTTC. This rearrangement joins TRBV12-3 or TRBV12-4 to TRBJ2-4; D remains ambiguous. The J call is in doubt because the DNA end fits TRBJ2-7 better. This CDR3 is 11 amino acids long.

This clonotype was seen more than once but under ten times. The chain links TRBV18 to TRBJ2-4; D not certain. The ends were cut back, 0 bases at V and 3 bases at J, with 15 bases in the middle. In germline, CDR1 is KGHSH, CDR2 LQKENI. The CDR3 is 17 residues long. The CDR3 DNA reads as TGTGCCAGCTCACCACCGGCCACGACATCTGACAAAAACATTCAGTACTTC. Protein sequence: CASSPPATTSDKNIQYF.